Listed below are T cell receptor beta chains from one sample, sequenced in a study of regulatory T cells in long-lasting Graves disease. TCRdb re-called the multiplex PCR reads with MiXCR, one entry per CDR3 protein. This table holds a few hundred thousand distinct CDR3 sequences, approximately 18% found once. These data are also associated with another study on T cells in Graves' hyperthyroidism and ophthalmopathy.

The sample here was peripheral blood mononuclear cells (PBMCs), taken at new diagnosis, from a patient treated with antithyroid drugs. These receptor sequences come from a woman between 25 and 40 years old with Graves disease. The CDR3 runs from the conserved cysteine through the conserved F or W. D genes are given only for firm matches. A clone size is listed for some rows: how often the clone was seen (once, few, many), or a class if it is expanded.

J gene: TRBJ1-5
D gene: -
clone size: many
V gene: TRBV2
CDR3 DNA: TGTGCCAGCAGTGTATCCCACCTTTATAGCAATCAGCCCCAGCATTTT
CDR3 protein: CASSVSHLYSNQPQHF

J gene: TRBJ1-3
D gene: -
clone size: few
V gene: TRBV7-9
CDR3 DNA: TGTGCCAGCAGCGGAAACGGAAACTCCATATATTTT
CDR3 protein: CASSGNGNSIYF

J gene: TRBJ2-2
D gene: TRBD2
clone size: few
V gene: TRBV7-3
CDR3 DNA: TGTGCCAGCAGCTCGCGACTAGCGGGGGGCGGGGAGCTGTTTTTT
CDR3 protein: CASSSRLAGGGELFF

J gene: TRBJ1-5
D gene: TRBD1
clone size: -
V gene: TRBV12-3/TRBV12-4
CDR3 DNA: TGTGCCAGCAGTTTTACAGGGGCCCAGCCCCAGCATTTT
CDR3 protein: CASSFTGAQPQHF

J gene: TRBJ2-1
D gene: -
clone size: -
V gene: TRBV12-3/TRBV12-4
CDR3 DNA: TGTGCCAGCACCACCCTGAGGGGAACTTACAATGAGCAGTTCTTC
CDR3 protein: CASTTLRGTYNEQFF

J gene: TRBJ1-1
D gene: TRBD1
clone size: few
V gene: TRBV19
CDR3 DNA: TGTGCCAGTAGCCAAGAGCTAGGGACAGCTATTAACACTGAAGCTTTCTTT
CDR3 protein: CASSQELGTAINTEAFF

J gene: TRBJ2-1
D gene: TRBD1
clone size: -
V gene: TRBV5-1
CDR3 DNA: TGCGCCAGCAGCTTGGGGCAGGGGGCGCCTCGGTTCTTC
CDR3 protein: CASSLGQGAPRFF

J gene: TRBJ2-5
D gene: -
clone size: many
V gene: TRBV10-2
CDR3 DNA: TGCGCCAGCAGTGAGCCACTAGGAGGACGAGAGACCCAGTACTTC
CDR3 protein: CASSEPLGGRETQYF

J gene: TRBJ1-2
D gene: -
clone size: few
V gene: TRBV19
CDR3 DNA: TGTGCCAGTAGTACTGTCGGACGGTTATATGGCTACACCTTC
CDR3 protein: CASSTVGRLYGYTF

J gene: TRBJ2-7
D gene: -
clone size: many
V gene: TRBV7-2
CDR3 DNA: TGTGCCAGCGCGTGGGGGGGCGAAGCCTACGAGCAGTACTTC
CDR3 protein: CASAWGGEAYEQYF

J gene: TRBJ2-6
D gene: TRBD1
clone size: many
V gene: TRBV20-1
CDR3 DNA: TGCAGCTATGGGACAGGGTGGGGCTCTGGGGCCAACGTCCTGACTTTC
CDR3 protein: CSYGTGWGSGANVLTF

J gene: TRBJ2-1
D gene: -
clone size: many
V gene: TRBV7-2
CDR3 DNA: TGTGCCAGCAGCTTAGTCCTTCAGGATCATGAGCAGTTCTTC
CDR3 protein: CASSLVLQDHEQFF

J gene: TRBJ2-7
D gene: -
clone size: many
V gene: TRBV20-1
CDR3 DNA: TGCAGTGCCCTGGGAAGGGGCCCCTACGAGCAGTACTTC
CDR3 protein: CSALGRGPYEQYF

J gene: TRBJ2-3
D gene: -
clone size: -
V gene: TRBV5-1
CDR3 DNA: TGCGCCACCCGCCACTCCGAAAGCACAGATACGCAGTATTTT
CDR3 protein: CATRHSESTDTQYF

J gene: TRBJ2-1
D gene: -
clone size: once
V gene: TRBV11-2
CDR3 DNA: TGTGCCAGCAGCTTAGTCGTGGGGCCCGCCTACAATGAGCAGTTCTTC
CDR3 protein: CASSLVVGPAYNEQFF

J gene: TRBJ2-3
D gene: TRBD2
clone size: many
V gene: TRBV7-2
CDR3 DNA: TGTGCCAGCAGCATCCTAGCGGGGGACACAGATACGCAGTATTTT
CDR3 protein: CASSILAGDTDTQYF

J gene: TRBJ2-3
D gene: -
clone size: many
V gene: TRBV5-8
CDR3 DNA: TGTGCCAGCAGCTTTGGCGGGGGCCTCGATACGCAGTATTTT
CDR3 protein: CASSFGGGLDTQYF

J gene: TRBJ1-2
D gene: -
clone size: many
V gene: TRBV2
CDR3 DNA: TGTGCCAGCAGTGTCCAGGGGCGGGGTGGCTACACCTTC
CDR3 protein: CASSVQGRGGYTF

J gene: TRBJ2-7
D gene: TRBD1
clone size: -
V gene: TRBV11-2
CDR3 DNA: TGTGCCAGCAGCTGGGACAGGGGGCACTCCTACGAGCAGTACTTC
CDR3 protein: CASSWDRGHSYEQYF

J gene: TRBJ1-1
D gene: -
clone size: many
V gene: TRBV5-6
CDR3 DNA: TGTGCCAGCAGCTTGGCCCAGAGGGGGGTCGACACTGAAGCTTTCTTT
CDR3 protein: CASSLAQRGVDTEAFF

J gene: TRBJ2-7
D gene: -
clone size: -
V gene: TRBV12-3/TRBV12-4
CDR3 DNA: TGTGCCAGCAGTACCCAGGGGAAGTCCTACGAGCAGTACTTC
CDR3 protein: CASSTQGKSYEQYF